This T cell receptor beta chain stems from a study of blood T cell repertoires in COVID-19. Study in general: The study drew acute and convalescent COVID-19 samples from the United States, Italy and Spain. Nucleic acid was either cDNA or gDNA, and it came from T cells, B-cell-depleted T cells, or PBMCs.

Seattle-derived patients entered the study during active infection and were followed longitudinally. Germline assignment: CDR1 SEHNR and CDR2 FQNEAQ (reference sequence). V lost 1 base to trimming and J lost 5 bases, with 10 bases between them. This CDR3 is built from 14 residues. The authors' processing: Estimates of nucleated cell counts were drawn from the amplification of reference gene primers. Using immunoSEQ multiplex PCR, the repertoire was profiled, and TCRdb retains in-frame clones only, with some absent. Clonal size and the V and J genes are those of that table, whereas D and trimming came from the DNA. The table records 300,000 to 400,000 clones, about 91% of them present only once.

The rearrangement joins TRBV7-9 to TRBJ2-3; no clear D. Sample: peripheral blood. This receptor was identified in a man in his thirties or forties with COVID-19, enrolled during active disease. CDR3 DNA sequence: TGTGCCAGCAGCTTAGGATCCACGAGAGATACGCAGTATTTT. Residues: CASSLGSTRDTQYF.